A selection of T cell receptor beta chains follows, all from one sample in a study of blood T cell repertoires in COVID-19. TCRdb keeps only in-frame clones here, not all; method: immunoSEQ multiplex PCR. The top ten hold less than 7% of the sample, which has under 200,000 clones, 70% to 80% seen once. Source material: peripheral blood. All receptors come from a woman aged 40 to 50 with COVID-19, enrolled during active disease. CDR3s include the opening cysteine and the closing phenylalanine or tryptophan. A D gene is named only where the DNA matches it firmly. Some rows have no size entry. The others give once, few or many, or a class for an expanded clone.

- | TRBJ2-1 | - | TRBV7-8 | TGTGCCAGCAGCTCCGTACAGGGCACCTACAATGAGCAGTTCTTC | CASSSVQGTYNEQFF
- | TRBJ2-7 | - | TRBV4-3 | TGCGCCAGCAGCCAGAACAGGGATTCCTACGAGCAGTACTTC | CASSQNRDSYEQYF
TRBD2 | TRBJ2-3 | - | TRBV7-2 | TGTGCCAGCAGCCTAGCGGCTAGCGGGCCTCGTACGCAGTATTTT | CASSLAASGPRTQYF
- | TRBJ1-6 | - | TRBV5-1 | TGCGCCAGCAGCCTTACACAGGGTCGTGAAAATTCACCCCTCCACTTT | CASSLTQGRENSPLHF
- | TRBJ2-2 | - | TRBV5-1 | TGCGCCAGCAGCTTGGCGAAGGGGGGGACCGGGGAGCTGTTTTTT | CASSLAKGGTGELFF
TRBD1 | TRBJ2-2 | - | TRBV5-1 | TGCGCCAGCAGCGCGACAGGGGGCGAAGTGACCGGGGAGCTGTTTTTT | CASSATGGEVTGELFF
- | TRBJ1-4 | - | TRBV13 | TGTGCCAGCAGCTTAGGGCGAGCAGCGGGTGAAAAACTGTTTTTT | CASSLGRAAGEKLFF
TRBD2 | TRBJ2-1 | - | TRBV10-3 | TGTGCCATCAGTAGAGAGCGGGGGGCCTCCTACAATGAGCAGTTCTTC | CAISRERGASYNEQFF
TRBD1 | TRBJ1-6 | once | TRBV18 | TGTGCCAGCTCACCGTCAGGCAGGGGGAATAATTCACCCCTCCACTTT | CASSPSGRGNNSPLHF
TRBD1 | TRBJ1-2 | - | TRBV9 | TGTGCCAGCGGCCGTTGGAGTATCGGACAGGCGATTTTCTATGGCTACACCTTC | CASGRWSIGQAIFYGYTF
- | TRBJ1-5 | - | TRBV6-5 | TGTGCCAGCAAAAAGGGAGGCAATCAGCCCCAGCATTTT | CASKKGGNQPQHF
- | TRBJ2-3 | - | TRBV9 | TGTGCCAGCAGCGCCCAACGGGTAACAGATACGCAGTATTTT | CASSAQRVTDTQYF
TRBD2 | TRBJ2-1 | - | TRBV10-3 | TGTGCCATCAGAAGGACAGGGGGACTAGCGGGGGGACCTAACAATGAGCAGTTCTTC | CAIRRTGGLAGGPNNEQFF
- | TRBJ2-1 | - | TRBV11-3 | TGTGCCAGCAGCTTATCTAGCTTCGGTGAGCAGTTCTTC | CASSLSSFGEQFF
TRBD1 | TRBJ1-3 | - | TRBV6-2/TRBV6-3 | TGTGCCAGCAGTTACAAAGGGGGCGCTGGAAACACCATATATTTT | CASSYKGGAGNTIYF
TRBD2 | TRBJ2-2 | - | TRBV11-2 | TGTGCCAGCAGCCGAACACTAGCGGGGGGACTTGCCGGGGAGCTGTTTTTT | CASSRTLAGGLAGELFF
- | TRBJ2-2 | - | TRBV19 | TGTGCCAGCTGGGAGCGTACGAACACCGGGGAGCTGTTTTTT | CASWERTNTGELFF
- | TRBJ2-1 | - | TRBV4-1 | TGCGCCAGCAGCCAGGGGGGGGCCGTGGATGAGCAGTTCTTC | CASSQGGAVDEQFF
- | TRBJ2-3 | - | TRBV7-2 | TGTGCCAGCAGCAGAACTAGCTTGACAGATACGCAGTATTTT | CASSRTSLTDTQYF
TRBD1 | TRBJ2-1 | - | TRBV24-1 | TGTGCCACCAGTGACCCAGGGACAGGGGAGGCTGAGCAGTTCTTC | CATSDPGTGEAEQFF
- | TRBJ2-2 | - | TRBV7-9 | TGTGCCAGCAGGTTCCGTGACTCCGGGGAGCTGTTTTTT | CASRFRDSGELFF
- | TRBJ2-1 | - | TRBV5-6 | TGTGCCAGCAGCTTTACTCGGCAGCCGGGGGATGAGCAGTTCTTC | CASSFTRQPGDEQFF
TRBD1 | TRBJ1-4 | - | TRBV7-8 | TGTGCCAGCAGCTTAGAGGGCTCAGGGGGAAAACTGTTTTTT | CASSLEGSGGKLFF
TRBD1 | TRBJ1-2 | - | TRBV18 | TGTGCCAGCTCACCCGGACAGGGGGTAGATGGCTACACCTTC | CASSPGQGVDGYTF
TRBD2 | TRBJ2-7 | - | TRBV10-3 | TGTGCCATCAGTGAGCAACTAGCGGGGGGGTACGAGCAGTACTTC | CAISEQLAGGYEQYF
TRBD1 | TRBJ2-5 | - | TRBV10-3 | TGTGCCATCAGTGACCCAGGGGGCGGGGAGACCCAGTACTTC | CAISDPGGGETQYF
- | TRBJ1-4 | - | TRBV2 | TGTGCCAGCACTGTAGGACAGACCCCAAATGAAAAACTGTTTTTT | CASTVGQTPNEKLFF
TRBD1 | TRBJ2-6 | - | TRBV27 | TGTGCCAGCAGTCGGGACAGCTTCTCTGGGGCCAACGTCCTGACTTTC | CASSRDSFSGANVLTF
TRBD2 | TRBJ2-2 | - | TRBV5-4 | TGTGCCAGCACTTATACTAGCGGGAGTACCGGGGAGCTGTTTTTT | CASTYTSGSTGELFF
TRBD1 | TRBJ2-1 | few | TRBV7-9 | TGTGCCAGCAGCTTAAACCCGGGACAGGGATACAATGAGCAGTTCTTC | CASSLNPGQGYNEQFF
- | TRBJ1-2 | - | TRBV7-2 | TGTGCCAGCAGCTTGAGTGGGCTCCTCAGGGGAGGCTACACCTTC | CASSLSGLLRGGYTF
- | TRBJ2-1 | - | TRBV5-1 | TGCGCCAGCAGCCTTGAGACTCCTTACAATGAGCAGTTCTTC | CASSLETPYNEQFF
TRBD1 | TRBJ1-5 | - | TRBV20-1 | TGCAGTGCTAGTTTCTCGGTCACAGGGGATCAGCCCCAGCATTTT | CSASFSVTGDQPQHF
- | TRBJ2-7 | once | TRBV30 | TGTGCCTGGAGTGTAATCCCCCCGGGAGAGCAGTACTTC | CAWSVIPPGEQYF
TRBD1 | TRBJ2-7 | - | TRBV7-8 | TGTGCCAGCAGCTTCCGACAGGGTTCTGACGAGCAGTACTTC | CASSFRQGSDEQYF
- | TRBJ2-2 | - | TRBV27 | TGTGCCAGCAGTTTATCCGACAGGACCGGGGAGCTGTTTTTT | CASSLSDRTGELFF
- | TRBJ2-7 | - | TRBV7-6 | TGTGCCAGCAGCTTAGCCCAGGGTGCCGCAACTGAGCAGTACTTC | CASSLAQGAATEQYF